This is a list of T cell receptor beta chains from one sample in a study of T cell changes during pregnancy in multiple sclerosis. Sequencing was performed with immunoSEQ multiplex PCR; in TCRdb, only in-frame clones are kept and a portion is missing. This sample has some 97,000 clones; 90% to 95% occur once, and the top ten carry roughly 0.9%. The sequencing used peripheral blood, collected before pregnancy. These receptors came from a female donor with multiple sclerosis, enrolled in a pregnancy study. Both conserved end residues are part of each CDR3. Fields, in order: D gene, V gene, J gene, CDR3 length, clone size, CDR3 DNA, CDR3 protein. A D gene is named only where the DNA matches it firmly. Size is omitted from some rows. Given values are once, few, many or a class for expanded clones.

.	TRBV5-1	TRBJ2-1	17	.	TGCGCCAGCAGCTTGGACGTAGCCCTGAGCTCCTACAATGAGCAGTTCTTC	CASSLDVALSSYNEQFF
TRBD1	TRBV10-3	TRBJ1-2	12	.	TGTGCCATCAGCCAACAGGGGACTGGCTACACCTTC	CAISQQGTGYTF
TRBD1	TRBV7-9	TRBJ1-1	16	.	TGTGCCAGCAGCTTCCGGGACAGGGTAGACATCACTGAAGCTTTCTTT	CASSFRDRVDITEAFF
.	TRBV25-1	TRBJ2-1	13	.	TGTGCCAGCAGCCAAAACAGGGACGGTGAGCAGTTCTTC	CASSQNRDGEQFF
.	TRBV9	TRBJ1-2	12	.	TGTGCCAGCACCCCTAAGTACTATGGCTACACCTTC	CASTPKYYGYTF
TRBD1	TRBV5-1	TRBJ2-7	14	.	TGCGCCAGCAGCTTACGACAGGGTAACTACGAGCAGTACTTC	CASSLRQGNYEQYF
TRBD2	TRBV4-1	TRBJ2-5	15	.	TGCGCCAGCAGCCAGGCAGTGAGCGGGAGCGAGACCCAGTACTTC	CASSQAVSGSETQYF
TRBD2	TRBV2	TRBJ2-1	16	.	TGTGCCAGCAGTCCAATAGCGGGAGCGGGCTACAATGAGCAGTTCTTC	CASSPIAGAGYNEQFF
TRBD2	TRBV13	TRBJ2-7	15	.	TGTGCCAGCAGCTCGGGACTAGCGGGTTTCTACGAGCAGTACTTC	CASSSGLAGFYEQYF
.	TRBV19	TRBJ2-7	12	.	TGTGCCACCTCCAGGGGTCCCTACGAGCAGTACTTC	CATSRGPYEQYF
TRBD2	TRBV6-6	TRBJ2-3	15	.	TGTGCCAGCAGTCTCGGGACTAGCGGGACAGATACGCAGTATTTT	CASSLGTSGTDTQYF
TRBD2	TRBV11-2	TRBJ2-1	14	once	TGTGCCAGCAGCTCTCCTAGCGGGAGGGCTGAGCAGTTCTTC	CASSSPSGRAEQFF
.	TRBV18	TRBJ2-5	19	once	TGTGCCAGCTCACCATTATTGGGGGCTGGGACCCTTAGGGGAGCGACCCAGTACTTC	CASSPLLGAGTLRGATQYF
.	TRBV30	TRBJ2-1	12	.	TGTGCCTGGAGTCCACAGGGAGATGAGCAGTTCTTC	CAWSPQGDEQFF
.	TRBV11-1	TRBJ2-2	13	.	TGTGCCAGCAGTTTTACTAGTTCCGGGGAGCTGTTTTTT	CASSFTSSGELFF
.	TRBV7-8	TRBJ2-7	12	.	TGTGCCAGCAGCTTAGTGGAGGTGGAGCAGTACTTC	CASSLVEVEQYF
TRBD2	TRBV5-5	TRBJ2-7	15	.	TGTGCCAGCAGCTTGGTGGGACTAGCGGGAGGTGAGCAGTACTTC	CASSLVGLAGGEQYF
TRBD1	TRBV7-6	TRBJ1-4	17	.	TGTGCCAGCAGCTTAGTGGGTCAGGGGGCCACCAATGAAAAACTGTTTTTT	CASSLVGQGATNEKLFF
TRBD2	TRBV28	TRBJ2-1	14	.	TGTGCCAGCGGAATCGGGACTGGGAGGGATGAGCAGTTCTTC	CASGIGTGRDEQFF
.	TRBV7-9	TRBJ2-1	14	.	TGTGCCAGCAGCTTAGCGCTCAGGGGCCTAGAGCAGTTCTTC	CASSLALRGLEQFF
.	TRBV19	TRBJ2-2	15	.	TGTGCCAGTAGTCTGAGGGACACATACACCGGGGAGCTGTTTTTT	CASSLRDTYTGELFF
.	TRBV28	TRBJ2-7	14	once	TGTGCCAGCAGTTTCGGGGACTCCGGGTACGAGCAGTACTTC	CASSFGDSGYEQYF
TRBD2	TRBV5-1	TRBJ2-3	16	.	TGCGCCAGCAGCTTGGAAGGACTAGCGGCCACAGATACGCAGTATTTT	CASSLEGLAATDTQYF
.	TRBV5-6	TRBJ1-1	13	.	TGTGCCAGCAGCTTGGGGCCGTCCACTGAAGCTTTCTTT	CASSLGPSTEAFF
TRBD1	TRBV29-1	TRBJ2-7	14	.	TGCAGCGTTGAAGTCTCCGGACAGGGCTACGAGCAGTACTTC	CSVEVSGQGYEQYF
.	TRBV2	TRBJ2-1	13	.	TGTGCCAGCAGTGACAGGACCTACAATGAGCAGTTCTTC	CASSDRTYNEQFF
TRBD1	TRBV27	TRBJ2-7	14	once	TGTGCCAGCAGTACCGGGACAGGAGCCTACGAGCAGTACTTC	CASSTGTGAYEQYF
TRBD2	TRBV7-2	TRBJ2-1	16	once	TGTGCCAGCAGCTCCAGACTAGCGGGAGGAATTCATGAGCAGTTCTTC	CASSSRLAGGIHEQFF
.	TRBV5-4	TRBJ2-1	17	.	TGTGCCAGCAGCTTGGTTGGGGGACTGCCTTCCTACAATGAGCAGTTCTTC	CASSLVGGLPSYNEQFF
.	TRBV7-6	TRBJ2-1	13	.	TGTGCCAGCAGCCCGCTGGTCAGGGGTGAGCAGTTCTTC	CASSPLVRGEQFF
TRBD1	TRBV5-1	TRBJ2-3	14	.	TGCGCCAGCAGCAGAACAGGGGGTACAGATACGCAGTATTTT	CASSRTGGTDTQYF
TRBD2	TRBV5-1	TRBJ2-1	17	.	TGCGCCAGCAGCTTGTCACTAGCAGCGGGGCCTTACAATGAGCAGTTCTTC	CASSLSLAAGPYNEQFF
.	TRBV28	TRBJ2-5	17	.	TGTGCCAGCAGTCATAGCGACCTATCCTTATTTCGAGAGACCCAGTACTTC	CASSHSDLSLFRETQYF
TRBD2	TRBV27	TRBJ2-5	14	.	TGTGCCAGCAGTCCTATAGGGACTAAAGAGACCCAGTACTTC	CASSPIGTKETQYF
.	TRBV29-1	TRBJ2-7	11	.	TGCAGCGTAGGGGACACCCACGAGCAGTACTTC	CSVGDTHEQYF
.	TRBV4-1	TRBJ1-1	14	.	TGCGCCAGCAGCCACCAGGCCAGGAACACTGAAGCTTTCTTT	CASSHQARNTEAFF
TRBD2	TRBV7-9	TRBJ2-2	17	.	TGTGCCAGCAAAGCTGGACTAGCGGGAGGGATCACCGGGGAGCTGTTTTTT	CASKAGLAGGITGELFF
TRBD1	TRBV18	TRBJ2-3	18	once	TGTGCCAGCTCACTTACGCCGGGACAGGGATTTAGCACAGATACGCAGTATTTT	CASSLTPGQGFSTDTQYF
TRBD1	TRBV6-6	TRBJ2-4	14	.	TGTGCCAGCAGGCCGACAGGGGCGGAAAACATTCAGTACTTC	CASRPTGAENIQYF
TRBD1	TRBV2	TRBJ2-5	12	.	TGTGCCAGCAGGCAGGGGGATGAGACCCAGTACTTC	CASRQGDETQYF
TRBD1	TRBV27	TRBJ1-4	16	.	TGTGCCAGCAGACCACAGGCCGGGACAGGGATTGAAAAACTGTTTTTT	CASRPQAGTGIEKLFF
TRBD1	TRBV6-5	TRBJ2-7	14	.	TGTGCCAGCAGTAATACAGGGGGCTCCTACGAGCAGTACTTC	CASSNTGGSYEQYF
TRBD2	TRBV27	TRBJ2-2	15	.	TGTGCCAGCAGCCGACGCGGGAGGAACACCGGGGAGCTGTTTTTT	CASSRRGRNTGELFF
.	TRBV14	TRBJ1-1	16	.	TGTGCCAGCAGCTCCGACGGAGGGGGGGACCTTTCCGAAGCTTTCTTT	CASSSDGGGDLSEAFF
.	TRBV7-9	TRBJ2-1	13	.	TGTGCCAGCAGCTCACAGGCGGGGAATGAGCAGTTCTTC	CASSSQAGNEQFF
.	TRBV19	TRBJ1-1	14	few	TGTGCCAGTAGTGAAACTAAGGCGAACACTGAAGCTTTCTTT	CASSETKANTEAFF
TRBD1	TRBV7-2	TRBJ1-1	13	.	TGTGCCAGCAGAGCTTCCGGGACAGCTGGAGCTTTCTTT	CASRASGTAGAFF
.	TRBV5-4	TRBJ2-5	13	.	TGTGCCAGCAGCTTGTGGCAGGGGGAGACCCAGTACTTC	CASSLWQGETQYF
.	TRBV19	TRBJ2-3	15	.	TGTGCCAGTAGTATTTCCGGACACAACACAGATACGCAGTATTTT	CASSISGHNTDTQYF
TRBD1	TRBV19	TRBJ2-1	15	.	TGTGCCAGTAACCCCTCGGGGACAGTATACAATGAGCAGTTCTTC	CASNPSGTVYNEQFF
TRBD2	TRBV6-4	TRBJ2-2	15	once	TGTGCCAGCAGTAAGCGGGGTGGCAACACCGGGGAGCTGTTTTTT	CASSKRGGNTGELFF
.	TRBV7-2	TRBJ1-1	15	.	TGTGCCAGCAGCTTAGTTGGACGGGGTTCCACTGAAGCTTTCTTT	CASSLVGRGSTEAFF